The entry below gives a single TCR beta chain sequence along with its context. Its antigen is not known. The sample is drawn from a study of a mutant IDH1 vaccine in newly diagnosed glioma. Sequenced by immunoSEQ multiplex PCR; TCRdb stores in-frame clones only, minus some. The profile shows roughly 34,000 clones, about four fifths of them singletons. Time point reported: week 47, end of study. Doses comprised 300 ug of mutant IDH1 20-mer peptide each, plus topical imiquimod. This CDR3 comprises 16 residues. Germline values: CDR1 SGHTA, CDR2 FQGNSA. V shed 4 bases, J shed 4 bases, and the junction held 9 bases outside the gene matches.

The sequence came from a man aged 25-45 years with glioma. This sample comprised PBMCs, obtained from a glioma patient whose treatment included an IDH1 peptide vaccine. The chain joins TRBV7-2 to TRBJ1-5; 8 bases map to TRBD1. CDR3 residues: CASSSPGQGLNQPQHF. The CDR3 region has the DNA TGTGCCAGCAGCTCCCCCGGACAGGGACTTAATCAGCCCCAGCATTTT. Full variable domain (missing parts from reference TRBV7-2 and TRBJ1-5): GAGVSQSPSNKVTEKGKDVELRCDPISGHTALYWYRQSLGQGLEFLIYFQGNSAPDKSGLPSDRFSAERTGGSVSTLTIQRTQQEDSAVYLCASSSPGQGLNQPQHFGDGTRLSIL.